The 28 T cell receptor beta chains listed next were all sequenced from one sample in a study of T cell repertoires in cytomegalovirus infection. TCRdb used MiXCR to reprocess the reads, holding one entry per CDR3 protein. The table lists about 330,000 distinct CDR3 sequences, more than 8% of them singletons. Sequences were obtained from PBMCs. The source of these receptors is a human donor in good health (CMV status not recorded). Some clones in this sample may be carry-over from other donors' samples.

This clonotype showed up just a few times. The chain carries TRBV15 and TRBJ1-2, with 9 bases aligning to TRBD1. The CDR3 has 14 residues. The trim removed 3 bases at V and 7 bases at J, leaving 6 bases unmatched. Germline CDR1 is LNHNV and CDR2 is YYDKDF (reference sequence). For the CDR3, the DNA is TGTGCCACCAGCAGGGGGACAGGGACGAGTGGCTACACCTTC. This sequence encodes CATSRGTGTSGYTF.

Regarding this clonotype: Given a much more abundant clone one base away, this may be a read error. V is TRBV4-1 and J is TRBJ2-5, with TRBD2 as a possible D gene (5 bases). The V gene's germline CDR1 is MGHRA and CDR2 YSYEKL. CDR3 size: 16 residues. The CDR3 DNA sequence: TGCACCAGCAGCCAATTGGAGCGGCACCTGGGGGAGACCCAGTACTTC. Protein product: CTSSQLERHLGETQYF.

This clonotype was observed a few times. The chain couples TRBV10-2 to TRBJ1-3; the D is unclear. The CDR3 loop spans 12 amino acids. Trimming shortened V by 3 bases and J by 4 bases, and 4 bases separated the two germline ends. Germline V CDR1 and CDR2: WSHSY, SAAADI. DNA of the CDR3: TGCGCCAGCAGTGACAGCGGAAACACCATATATTTT. Protein sequence: CASSDSGNTIYF.

CDR3: CSDGQPGNGYTF. CDR3 bases: TGCAGCGACGGACAACCGGGGAATGGCTACACCTTC. The V gene is TRBV29-1, the J gene TRBJ1-2; D may be TRBD1 (5 bases). The V gene's germline CDR1 is SQVTM and CDR2 ANQGSEA. Trimming stripped 7 bases from V and 6 bases from J, with 15 bases between. CDR3 size: 12 residues.

This clonotype has at least ten counts. This sequence joins TRBV4-2 and TRBJ1-1, with a possible D match to TRBD1 (5 bases). The CDR3 consists of 13 residues. Germline loops: CDR1 LGHNA, CDR2 YNFKEQ. V was pared by 1 base and J by 6 bases, with 9 bases between. The CDR3: CASSQARAAEAFF. The CDR3 DNA reads TGTGCCAGCAGCCAAGCCAGGGCGGCTGAAGCTTTCTTT.

This clonotype was seen at least ten times. The chain recombines TRBV7-2 with TRBJ1-5; D is uncertain. Looked up from germline, CDR1 is SGHTA and CDR2 is FQGNSA. Trimming pared 1 base from V and 1 base from J, leaving 8 bases between. This CDR3 has 15 residues. The DNA for the CDR3 is TGTGCCAGCAGCTTAGGATCGGCGAGCAATCAGCCCCAGCATTTT. This gives the protein CASSLGSASNQPQHF.

This clonotype was observed a handful of times. The V gene is TRBV7-2, the J gene TRBJ1-5, with TRBD1 as a possible D gene (5 bases). From germline, CDR1 is SGHTA and CDR2 FQGNSA. The CDR3 totals 15 residues. The germline V and J ends were trimmed by 5 bases and 7 bases, with 18 bases remaining between them. Written as DNA, the CDR3 is TGTGCCAGCAGCCCACACGCGGCAGAGGGGCAGCCCCAGCATTTT. Encoded protein: CASSPHAAEGQPQHF.

The gene calls are TRBV19 and TRBJ2-7; 7 bases agree with TRBD2. Per the germline V gene, CDR1 is LNHDA and CDR2 is SQIVND (reference sequence). Losses at the gene ends were 4 bases for V and 7 bases for J; bases not matched to a gene: 13. The CDR3 is 15 residues long. The CDR3 region is CASSKGEGSYNEQYF. The CDR3 DNA reads as TGTGCCAGTAGTAAAGGGGAGGGCTCCTACAATGAGCAGTACTTC.

V usage is TRBV19 and J usage is TRBJ2-1, with TRBD2 matching 10 bases. V shed 6 bases and J 8 bases; nucleotides not matched to a gene: 7. CDR3 length: 14 residues. The germline gives CDR1 LNHDA, CDR2 SQIVND (reference sequence). CDR3 nucleotides: TGTGCCAGTAGAATCCAGCGGGAGGGCCATGAGCAGTTCTTC. Its translation is CASRIQREGHEQFF. The whole variable domain, filled in from reference TRBV19 and TRBJ2-1, reads DGGITQSPKYLFRKEGQNVTLSCEQNLNHDAMYWYRQDPGQGLRLIYYSQIVNDFQKGDIAEGYSVSREKKESFPLTVTSAQKNPTAFYLCASRIQREGHEQFFGPGTRLTVL.

The genes are TRBV5-1 and TRBJ2-1; 14 bases line up with TRBD2. The CDR3 has 17 residues. The trim removed 3 bases at V and 7 bases at J, leaving 9 bases unmatched. Per germline, CDR1 SGHRS and CDR2 YFSETQ. CDR3 bases: TGCGCCAGCAGCTCGCTACGGGGGACTAGCGGGGGTAATGAGCAGTTCTTC. This codes for CASSSLRGTSGGNEQFF.

This clonotype was seen only a few times. This sequence joins TRBV7-9 and TRBJ1-4; D is perhaps TRBD1 (5 bases). CDR3 length: 15 residues. Germline assignment: CDR1 SEHNR and CDR2 FQNEAQ (reference sequence). Trimming cost V 5 bases and J 0 bases, with 10 bases left between them. The CDR3 DNA reads TGTGCCAGCAGCCCACTGGGGGCAACTAATGAAAAACTGTTTTTT. Its protein is CASSPLGATNEKLFF.

A few counts support this clonotype. The rearrangement joins TRBV10-3 to TRBJ1-1; D is unresolved. Germline V lookup: CDR1 ENHRY, CDR2 SYGVKD. V was trimmed by 0 bases and J by 3 bases, leaving 11 bases between them. There are 15 residues in the CDR3. Written as DNA, the CDR3 is TGTGCCATCAGTGAGTCCTCCATACTATACACTGAAGCTTTCTTT. This sequence encodes CAISESSILYTEAFF.

The genes are TRBV7-8 and TRBJ2-5, with D maybe TRBD1 (6 bases). Germline V gene data show CDR1 as SGHVS and CDR2 as FQNEAQ. There are 13 residues in the CDR3. V was pared by 8 bases and J by 4 bases, with 14 bases between. As DNA, the CDR3 is TGTGCCAGCGACCGTGGGGGCGGAGAGACCCAGTACTTC. This gives the protein CASDRGGGETQYF.

This clonotype was observed a handful of times. This rearrangement joins TRBV27 to TRBJ2-1, with D unresolved. Germline assignment: CDR1 MNHEY and CDR2 SMNVEV (reference sequence). V was cut by 2 bases and J by 1 base, with 6 bases left in between. CDR3 length equals 14 residues. CDR3 region: CASSLALSYNEQFF. In DNA, the CDR3 is TGTGCCAGCAGTTTAGCGTTATCCTACAATGAGCAGTTCTTC.

This clonotype was picked up many times. This rearrangement joins TRBV6-2 or TRBV6-3 to TRBJ1-1, with a possible D match to TRBD1 (5 bases). V was trimmed by 8 bases and J by 5 bases, leaving 15 bases between them. CDR3 length equals 13 residues. Germline CDR1 reads MNHEY; CDR2 reads SVGEGT. The CDR3 nucleotides read TGTGCCAGCCGCCGTCAGGGAAGGACTGAAGCTTTCTTT. This encodes CASRRQGRTEAFF.

This clonotype occurred once. With a much larger clone just one base away, this may be a read error. CDR3 sequence (DNA): TGTGCCAGCAGCTTAAAAGCCCGGGACACCTTCAACCTAAATGAGCAGTTCTTC. Translating it yields CASSLKARDTFNLNEQFF. The chain joins TRBV7-3 to TRBJ2-1; D is perhaps TRBD1 (6 bases). V was pared by 1 base and J by 7 bases, with 23 bases between. The germline V gene encodes CDR1 SGHTA and CDR2 FQGTGA. CDR3 length: 18 amino acids.

The chain recombines TRBV18 with TRBJ2-5, with D uncertain. V was shortened by 2 bases and J by 9 bases, with 7 bases between the two germline ends. CDR3 length: 11 amino acids. Germline assignment: CDR1 KGHSH and CDR2 LQKENI. In DNA form, the CDR3 reads TGTGCCAGCTCACCAGAAAGGGCCCAGTACTTC. Residues: CASSPERAQYF.

The sample holds many counts of this clonotype. V and J are TRBV11-3 and TRBJ2-3; D not resolved. The CDR3 totals 15 residues. Trimming left V 5 bases short and J 2 bases short, with 14 bases between. Germline CDR1 and CDR2: SGHNT and YENEEA. In nucleotides, the CDR3 is TGTGCCAGCAGCCACAGCCCCAGTGCCACAGATACGCAGTATTTT. This translates into CASSHSPSATDTQYF.

The DNA of the CDR3 is TGTGCCAGCAGACTGGGGCAGCATGAGCAGTTCTTC. This sequence encodes CASRLGQHEQFF. The chain employs TRBV6-2 or TRBV6-3 and TRBJ2-1, with TRBD1 as a possible D gene (5 bases). V lost 6 bases and J lost 8, with 11 bases in between. CDR3 length: 12 amino acids. In germline, CDR1 is MNHEY, CDR2 SVGEGT.

This clonotype was detected ten times or more. The J gene is TRBJ2-2, the V gene TRBV20-1; D ambiguous. CDR3 length equals 15 residues. Germline V CDR1 and CDR2: DFQATT, SNEGSKA (reference sequence). The V end lost 4 bases, the J end lost 1 base, and 13 bases lay between the germline ends. The CDR3 protein is CSATPTPQNTGELFF. CDR3 DNA: TGCAGTGCTACGCCGACACCCCAGAACACCGGGGAGCTGTTTTTT.

This clonotype was detected many times. V gene TRBV27 combines with J gene TRBJ2-1, with TRBD2 matching over 9 bases. This CDR3 spans 15 amino acids. Trimming removed 6 bases from V and 7 bases from J; junction bases left unmatched: 10. Looked up from germline, CDR1 is MNHEY and CDR2 is SMNVEV (reference sequence). CDR3 nucleotide sequence: TGTGCCAGCAGAAGAGCGGGGGGCAGGCTGAATGAGCAGTTCTTC. As protein: CASRRAGGRLNEQFF.

The chain links TRBV7-9 to TRBJ2-1, with TRBD1 matching 7 bases. The CDR3 spans 17 residues. Germline lookup yields CDR1 SEHNR and CDR2 FQNEAQ (reference sequence). J gave up 5 bases and V 1 base, and 11 bases lay outside the gene matches. CDR3 loop: CASSLGWSRGPHNEQFF. In DNA form, the CDR3 reads TGTGCCAGCAGCTTAGGTTGGTCGAGGGGGCCCCACAATGAGCAGTTCTTC. The variable domain in full, with the rest retrieved from reference TRBV7-9 and TRBJ2-1, is DTGVSQNPRHKITKRGQNVTFRCDPISEHNRLYWYRQTLGQGPEFLTYFQNEAQLEKSRLLSDRFSAERPKGSFSTLEIQRTEQGDSAMYLCASSLGWSRGPHNEQFFGPGTRLTVL.

This clonotype came up a few times. This chain joins TRBV2 and TRBJ2-1; 13 bases align to TRBD2. This CDR3 has 16 amino acids. CDR1 SNHLY and CDR2 FYNNEI come from the germline V gene. V shed 4 bases, J shed 5 bases, and the junction held 5 bases outside the gene matches. In DNA, the CDR3 is TGTGCCAGCAGTGGCCGGACTAGCGGGGGCCACAATGAGCAGTTCTTC. It is translated as CASSGRTSGGHNEQFF. The complete variable domain, with remaining parts taken from reference TRBV2 and TRBJ2-1, reads EPEVTQTPSHQVTQMGQEVILRCVPISNHLYFYWYRQILGQKVEFLVSFYNNEISEKSEIFDDQFSVERPDGSNFTLKIRSTKLEDSAMYFCASSGRTSGGHNEQFFGPGTRLTVL.

This rearrangement joins TRBV12-3 or TRBV12-4 to TRBJ2-3, with TRBD2 matching 7 bases. The CDR3 consists of 15 residues. The V segment lost 7 bases and the J segment 2 bases; nucleotides outside the gene matches: 9. CDR3 sequence: CASTGGGLYTDTQYF. For the CDR3, the DNA is TGTGCCAGCACGGGGGGAGGACTTTACACAGATACGCAGTATTTT.

This clonotype was observed at least ten times. The chain links TRBV7-2 to TRBJ2-1; 8 bases line up with TRBD2. The trim removed 5 bases at V and 4 bases at J, leaving 13 bases unmatched. Germline V gene data show CDR1 as SGHTA and CDR2 as FQGNSA. CDR3 length equals 17 residues. The CDR3 loop reads CASSPGGRERQYNEQFF. CDR3 nucleotides: TGTGCCAGCAGCCCGGGGGGGCGGGAGAGACAATACAATGAGCAGTTCTTC.

The genes are TRBV9 and TRBJ2-3; unclear D gene. Germline CDR1 is SGDLS and CDR2 is YYNGEE. The CDR3 is 15 residues long. V lost 4 bases to trimming and J lost 0 bases, with 12 bases between them. The CDR3 bases are TGTGCCAGCAGCCCCAGCGCTACTAGCACAGATACGCAGTATTTT. Amino acids: CASSPSATSTDTQYF. The entire variable domain, with the rest obtained from reference TRBV9 and TRBJ2-3, is as follows: DSGVTQTPKHLITATGQRVTLRCSPRSGDLSVYWYQQSLDQGLQFLIQYYNGEERAKGNILERFSAQQFPDLHSELNLSSLELGDSALYFCASSPSATSTDTQYFGPGTRLTVL.

This clonotype appeared many times. This chain uses TRBV7-2 with TRBJ2-3, with D unclear. The CDR3 consists of 14 residues. V gave up 0 bases and J gave up 4 bases, with 8 bases separating them. Germline CDR1 reads SGHTA; CDR2 reads FQGNSA. CDR3 bases: TGTGCCAGCAGCTTAGCCTCTAGGTCAGATACGCAGTATTTT. Residues: CASSLASRSDTQYF.

V and J are TRBV14 and TRBJ2-1, with a tentative D call TRBD2 (6 bases). V was clipped by 2 bases and J by 7 bases, with 12 bases between them. There are 14 residues in the CDR3. Per germline, CDR1 SGHDN and CDR2 FVKESK. The CDR3 region has the DNA TGTGCCAGCAGCCAATCAGGACTATTAAATGAGCAGTTCTTC. It is translated as CASSQSGLLNEQFF.